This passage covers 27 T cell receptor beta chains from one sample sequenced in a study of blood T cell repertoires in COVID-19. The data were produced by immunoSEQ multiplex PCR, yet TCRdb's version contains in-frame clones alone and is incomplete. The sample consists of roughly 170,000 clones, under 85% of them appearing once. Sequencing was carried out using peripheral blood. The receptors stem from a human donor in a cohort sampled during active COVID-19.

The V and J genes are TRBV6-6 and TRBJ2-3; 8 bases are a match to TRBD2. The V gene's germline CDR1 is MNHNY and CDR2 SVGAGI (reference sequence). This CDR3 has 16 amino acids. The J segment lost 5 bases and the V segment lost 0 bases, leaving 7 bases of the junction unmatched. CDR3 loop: CASSYSPGGAVDTQYF. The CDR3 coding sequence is TGTGCCAGCAGTTACTCGCCCGGGGGGGCCGTAGATACGCAGTATTTT.

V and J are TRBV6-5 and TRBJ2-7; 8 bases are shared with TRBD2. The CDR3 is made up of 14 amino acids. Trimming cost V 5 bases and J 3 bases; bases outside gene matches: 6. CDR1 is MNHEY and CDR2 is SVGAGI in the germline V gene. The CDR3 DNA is TGTGCCAGCAGTCGGACTAGCAAAAGCTACGAGCAGTACTTC. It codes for CASSRTSKSYEQYF.

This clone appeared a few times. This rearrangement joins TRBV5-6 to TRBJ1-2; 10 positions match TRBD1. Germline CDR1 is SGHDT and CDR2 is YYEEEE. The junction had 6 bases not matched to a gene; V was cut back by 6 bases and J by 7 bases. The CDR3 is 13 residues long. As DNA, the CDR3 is TGTGCCAGCAACTCCGGGACAGGGGTTGGCTACACCTTC. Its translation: CASNSGTGVGYTF.

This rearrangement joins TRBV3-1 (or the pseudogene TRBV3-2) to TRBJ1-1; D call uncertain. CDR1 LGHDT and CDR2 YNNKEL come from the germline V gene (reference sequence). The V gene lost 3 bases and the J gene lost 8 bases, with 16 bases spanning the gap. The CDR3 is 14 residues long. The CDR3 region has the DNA TGTGCCAGCAGCCAGGACCGTTACAGCGGAGAAGCTTTCTTT. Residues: CASSQDRYSGEAFF.

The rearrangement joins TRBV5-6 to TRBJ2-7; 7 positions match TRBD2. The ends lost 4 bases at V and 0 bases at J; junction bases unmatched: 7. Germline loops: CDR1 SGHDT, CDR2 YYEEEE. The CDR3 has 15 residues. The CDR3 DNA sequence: TGTGCCAGCAGCCAAGGACGGGAGGACTCCTACGAGCAGTACTTC. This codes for CASSQGREDSYEQYF.

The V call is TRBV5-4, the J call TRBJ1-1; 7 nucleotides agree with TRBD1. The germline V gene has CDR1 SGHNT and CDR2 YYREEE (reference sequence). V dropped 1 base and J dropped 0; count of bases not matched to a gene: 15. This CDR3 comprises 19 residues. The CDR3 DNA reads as TGTGCCAGCAGCTTGTCGGACAGGAACTCGCGGGACCTGAACACTGAAGCTTTCTTT. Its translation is CASSLSDRNSRDLNTEAFF.

CDR3 sequence reads: CASLTSGANSPLHF. The CDR3 nucleotides are TGTGCCAGCCTGACTTCAGGGGCTAATTCACCCCTCCACTTT. V and J are TRBV2 and TRBJ1-6; D is perhaps TRBD1 (6 bases). Germline CDR1 reads SNHLY; CDR2 reads FYNNEI. Trimming stripped 8 bases from V and 6 bases from J, with 14 bases between. The CDR3 has 14 amino acids.

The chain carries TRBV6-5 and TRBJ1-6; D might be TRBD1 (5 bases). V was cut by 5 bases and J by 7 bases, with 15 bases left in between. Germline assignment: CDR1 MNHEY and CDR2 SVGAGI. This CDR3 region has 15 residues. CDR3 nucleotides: TGTGCCAGCAGTCGCATGGGCAGGGCGAATTCACCCCTCCACTTT. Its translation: CASSRMGRANSPLHF.

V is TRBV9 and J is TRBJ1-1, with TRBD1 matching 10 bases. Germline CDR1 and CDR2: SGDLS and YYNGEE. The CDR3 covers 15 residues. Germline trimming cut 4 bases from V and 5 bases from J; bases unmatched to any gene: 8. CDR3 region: CASSSVGQGRTEAFF. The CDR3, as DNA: TGTGCCAGCAGCTCGGTGGGACAGGGGCGGACTGAAGCTTTCTTT.

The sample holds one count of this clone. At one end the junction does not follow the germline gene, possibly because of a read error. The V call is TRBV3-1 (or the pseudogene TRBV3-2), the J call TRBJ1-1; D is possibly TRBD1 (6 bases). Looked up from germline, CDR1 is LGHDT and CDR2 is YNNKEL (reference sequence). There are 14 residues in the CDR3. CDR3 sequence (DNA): TGTGCCAGCAGCCAAGTAACGGGCTACGGACAGACACTATTT. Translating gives CASSQVTGYGQTLF.

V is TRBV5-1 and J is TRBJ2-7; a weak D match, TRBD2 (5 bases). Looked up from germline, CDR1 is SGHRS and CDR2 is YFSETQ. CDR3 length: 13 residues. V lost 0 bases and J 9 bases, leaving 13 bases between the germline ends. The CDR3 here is CASSLANEGMQYF. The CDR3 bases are TGCGCCAGCAGCTTGGCCAATGAGGGTATGCAGTACTTC.

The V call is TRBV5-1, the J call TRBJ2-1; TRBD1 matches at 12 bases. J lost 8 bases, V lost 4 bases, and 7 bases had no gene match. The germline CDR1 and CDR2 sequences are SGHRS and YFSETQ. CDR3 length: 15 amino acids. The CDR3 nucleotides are TGCGCCAGCAGCCGAACCGGGACAGGGGGCGATGAGCAGTTCTTC. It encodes CASSRTGTGGDEQFF. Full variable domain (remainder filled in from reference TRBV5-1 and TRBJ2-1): KAGVTQTPRYLIKTRGQQVTLSCSPISGHRSVSWYQQTPGQGLQFLFEYFSETQRNKGNFPGRFSGRQFSNSRSEMNVSTLELGDSALYLCASSRTGTGGDEQFFGPGTRLTVL.

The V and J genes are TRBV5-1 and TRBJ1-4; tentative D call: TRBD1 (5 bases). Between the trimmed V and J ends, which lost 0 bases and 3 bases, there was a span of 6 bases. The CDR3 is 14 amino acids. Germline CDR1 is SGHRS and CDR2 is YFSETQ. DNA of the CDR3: TGCGCCAGCAGCTTGGGACAGCCTAATGAAAAACTGTTTTTT. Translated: CASSLGQPNEKLFF.

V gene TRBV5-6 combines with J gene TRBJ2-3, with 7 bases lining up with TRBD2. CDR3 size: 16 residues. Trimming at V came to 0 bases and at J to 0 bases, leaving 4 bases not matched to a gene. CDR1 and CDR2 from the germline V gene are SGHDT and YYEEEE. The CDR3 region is CASSLGTSVSTDTQYF. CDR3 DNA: TGTGCCAGCAGCTTGGGTACTAGCGTTAGCACAGATACGCAGTATTTT.

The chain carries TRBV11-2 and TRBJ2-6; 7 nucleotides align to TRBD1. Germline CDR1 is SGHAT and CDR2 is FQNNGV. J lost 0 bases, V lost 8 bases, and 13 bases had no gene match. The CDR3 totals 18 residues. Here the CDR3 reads CASRSWDSVISGANVLTF. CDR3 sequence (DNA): TGTGCCAGCCGATCCTGGGACAGTGTTATCTCTGGGGCCAACGTCCTGACTTTC. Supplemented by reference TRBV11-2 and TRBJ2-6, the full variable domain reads EAGVAQSPRYKIIEKRQSVAFWCNPISGHATLYWYQQILGQGPKLLIQFQNNGVVDDSQLPKDRFSAERLKGVDSTLKIQPAKLEDSAVYLCASRSWDSVISGANVLTFGAGSRLTVL.

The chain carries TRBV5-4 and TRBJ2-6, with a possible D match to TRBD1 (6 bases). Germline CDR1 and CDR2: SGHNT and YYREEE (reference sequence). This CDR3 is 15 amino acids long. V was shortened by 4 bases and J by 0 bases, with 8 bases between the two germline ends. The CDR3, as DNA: TGTGCCAGCAGCGTACAGGGCTCTGGGGCCAACGTCCTGACTTTC. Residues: CASSVQGSGANVLTF.

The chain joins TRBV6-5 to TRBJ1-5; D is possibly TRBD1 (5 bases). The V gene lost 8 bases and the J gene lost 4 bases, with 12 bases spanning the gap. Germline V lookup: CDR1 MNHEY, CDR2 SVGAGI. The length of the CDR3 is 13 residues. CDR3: CASRTTSNQPQHF. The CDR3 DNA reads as TGTGCCAGCCGGACAACGTCAAATCAGCCCCAGCATTTT.

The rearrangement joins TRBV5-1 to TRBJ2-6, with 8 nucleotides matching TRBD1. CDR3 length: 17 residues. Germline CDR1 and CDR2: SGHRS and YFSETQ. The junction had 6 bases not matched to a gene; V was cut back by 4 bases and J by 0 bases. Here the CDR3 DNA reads TGCGCCAGCAGCCCCAACAGGGGGAGCTCTGGGGCCAACGTCCTGACTTTC. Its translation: CASSPNRGSSGANVLTF.

DNA of the CDR3: TGTGCCACCAGCAGAGGTAAGCCAACGAAGCTAAGCCTCTCCTACGAGCAGTACTTC. Its protein product is CATSRGKPTKLSLSYEQYF. The chain employs TRBV15 and TRBJ2-7; D not certain. CDR1 LNHNV and CDR2 YYDKDF come from the germline V gene (reference sequence). There are 19 residues in the CDR3. Between the trimmed V and J ends, which lost 1 base and 0 bases, there was a span of 22 bases.

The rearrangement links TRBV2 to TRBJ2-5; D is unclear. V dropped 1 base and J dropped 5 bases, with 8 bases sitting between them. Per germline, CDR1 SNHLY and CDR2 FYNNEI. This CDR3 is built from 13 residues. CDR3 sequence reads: CASSEEWRETQYF. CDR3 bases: TGTGCCAGCAGTGAAGAGTGGCGGGAGACCCAGTACTTC.

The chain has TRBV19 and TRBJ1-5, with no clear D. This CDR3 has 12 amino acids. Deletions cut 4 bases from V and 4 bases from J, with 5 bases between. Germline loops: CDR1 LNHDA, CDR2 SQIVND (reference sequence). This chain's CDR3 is CASSTQNQPQHF. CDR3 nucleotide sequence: TGTGCCAGTAGTACCCAAAATCAGCCCCAGCATTTT.

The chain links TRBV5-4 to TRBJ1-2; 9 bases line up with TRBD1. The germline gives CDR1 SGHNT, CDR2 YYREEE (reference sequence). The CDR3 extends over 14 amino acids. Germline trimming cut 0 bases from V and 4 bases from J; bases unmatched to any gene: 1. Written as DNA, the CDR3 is TGTGCCAGCAGCTTGGGGGACAGGGTCTATGGCTACACCTTC. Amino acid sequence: CASSLGDRVYGYTF.

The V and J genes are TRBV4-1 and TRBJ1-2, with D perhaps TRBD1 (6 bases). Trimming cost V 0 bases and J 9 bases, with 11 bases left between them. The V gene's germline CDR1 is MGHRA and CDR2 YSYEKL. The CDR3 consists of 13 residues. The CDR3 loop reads CASSQDNRESYTF. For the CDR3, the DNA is TGCGCCAGCAGCCAAGATAACAGGGAGAGCTACACCTTC.

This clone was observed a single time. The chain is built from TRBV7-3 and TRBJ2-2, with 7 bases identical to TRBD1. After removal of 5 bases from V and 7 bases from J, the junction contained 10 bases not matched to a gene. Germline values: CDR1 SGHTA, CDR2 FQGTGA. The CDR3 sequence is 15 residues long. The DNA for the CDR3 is TGTGCCAGCAGCCCAACGACAGGGTTCGGCGGGGAGCTGTTTTTT. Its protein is CASSPTTGFGGELFF.

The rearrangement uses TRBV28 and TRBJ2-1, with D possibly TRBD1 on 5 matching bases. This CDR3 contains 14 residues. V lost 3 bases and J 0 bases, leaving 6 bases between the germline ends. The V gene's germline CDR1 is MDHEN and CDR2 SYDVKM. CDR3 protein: CASSLQGSYNEQFF. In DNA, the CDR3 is TGTGCCAGCAGTTTGCAGGGCTCCTACAATGAGCAGTTCTTC.

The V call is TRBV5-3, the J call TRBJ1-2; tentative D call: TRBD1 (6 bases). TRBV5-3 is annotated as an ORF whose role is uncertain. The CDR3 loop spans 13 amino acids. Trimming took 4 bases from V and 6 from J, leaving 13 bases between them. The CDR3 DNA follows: TGTGCCAGAAGCCACTCCAGGGGTGATGGCTACACCTTC. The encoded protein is CARSHSRGDGYTF.

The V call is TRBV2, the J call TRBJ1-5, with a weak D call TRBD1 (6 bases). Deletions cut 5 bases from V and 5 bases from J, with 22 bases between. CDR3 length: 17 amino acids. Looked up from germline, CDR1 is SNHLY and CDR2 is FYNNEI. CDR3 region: CASSLTGLPTGHQPQHF. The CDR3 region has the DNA TGTGCCAGCAGTCTGACAGGACTCCCTACCGGCCATCAGCCCCAGCATTTT. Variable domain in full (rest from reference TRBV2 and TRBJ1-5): EPEVTQTPSHQVTQMGQEVILRCVPISNHLYFYWYRQILGQKVEFLVSFYNNEISEKSEIFDDQFSVERPDGSNFTLKIRSTKLEDSAMYFCASSLTGLPTGHQPQHFGDGTRLSIL.